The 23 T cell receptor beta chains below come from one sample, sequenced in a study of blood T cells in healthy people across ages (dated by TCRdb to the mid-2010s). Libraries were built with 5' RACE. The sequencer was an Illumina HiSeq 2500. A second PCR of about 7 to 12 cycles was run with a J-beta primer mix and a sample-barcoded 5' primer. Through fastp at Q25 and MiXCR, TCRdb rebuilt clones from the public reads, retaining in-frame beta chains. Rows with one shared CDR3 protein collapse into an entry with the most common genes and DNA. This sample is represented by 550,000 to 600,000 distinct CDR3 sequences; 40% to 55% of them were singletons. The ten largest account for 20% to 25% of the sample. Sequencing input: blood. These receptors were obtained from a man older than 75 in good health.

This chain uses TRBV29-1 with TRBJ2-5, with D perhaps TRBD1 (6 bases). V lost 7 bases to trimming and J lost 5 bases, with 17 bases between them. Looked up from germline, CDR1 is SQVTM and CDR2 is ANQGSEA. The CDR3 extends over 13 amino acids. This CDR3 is CSGAKQGRETQYF. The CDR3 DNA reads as TGCAGCGGGGCGAAACAGGGTCGGGAGACCCAGTACTTC.

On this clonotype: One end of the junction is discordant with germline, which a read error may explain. For the CDR3, the DNA is TGTGCCAGCAGTTACGGGACAGACGTCTCCTACAATGAACAGTTCTTC. Translation: CASSYGTDVSYNEQFF. The chain joins TRBV6-2 or TRBV6-3 to TRBJ2-1; 7 positions match TRBD1. Germline V CDR1 and CDR2: MNHEY, SVGEGT. This CDR3 comprises 16 residues.

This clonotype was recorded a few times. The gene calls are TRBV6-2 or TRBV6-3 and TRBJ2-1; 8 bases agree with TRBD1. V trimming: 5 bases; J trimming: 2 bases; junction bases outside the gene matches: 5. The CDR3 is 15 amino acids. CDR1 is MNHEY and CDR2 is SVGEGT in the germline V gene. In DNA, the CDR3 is TGTGCCAGCAGTCAGGACAGGGTCGCCTACAATGAGCAGTTCTTC. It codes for CASSQDRVAYNEQFF.

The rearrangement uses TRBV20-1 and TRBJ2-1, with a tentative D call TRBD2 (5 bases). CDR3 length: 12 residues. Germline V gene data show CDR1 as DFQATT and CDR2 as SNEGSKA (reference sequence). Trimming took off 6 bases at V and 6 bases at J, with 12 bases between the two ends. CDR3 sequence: CSAQEVGNEQFF. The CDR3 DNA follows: TGCAGTGCCCAGGAGGTCGGCAATGAGCAGTTCTTC.

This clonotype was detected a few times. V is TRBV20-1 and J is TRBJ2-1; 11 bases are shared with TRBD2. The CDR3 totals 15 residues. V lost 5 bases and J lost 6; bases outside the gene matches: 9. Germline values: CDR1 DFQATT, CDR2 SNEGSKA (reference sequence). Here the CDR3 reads CSAFKLAGVINEQFF. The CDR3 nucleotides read TGCAGTGCTTTTAAACTAGCGGGGGTGATCAATGAGCAGTTCTTC.

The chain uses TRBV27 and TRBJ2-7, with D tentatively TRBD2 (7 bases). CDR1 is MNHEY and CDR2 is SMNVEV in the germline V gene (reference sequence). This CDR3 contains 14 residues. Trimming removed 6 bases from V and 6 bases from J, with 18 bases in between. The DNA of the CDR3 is TGTGCCAGCAGAAATGGGAGGGGAGGGGGCGAGCAGTACTTC. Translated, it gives CASRNGRGGGEQYF.

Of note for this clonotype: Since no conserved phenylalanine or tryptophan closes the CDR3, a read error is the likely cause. Here the CDR3 reads CASSYSRLAGVTYNEQFL. The CDR3, as DNA: TGTGCCAGCAGTTACTCAAGACTAGCGGGGGTTACCTACAATGAGCAGTTCCTC. The chain links TRBV6-2 or TRBV6-3 to TRBJ2-1, with 12 positions matching TRBD2. V trimming: 0 bases; J trimming: 2 bases; junction bases outside the gene matches: 5. This CDR3 region has 18 residues. In germline, CDR1 is MNHEY, CDR2 SVGEGT.

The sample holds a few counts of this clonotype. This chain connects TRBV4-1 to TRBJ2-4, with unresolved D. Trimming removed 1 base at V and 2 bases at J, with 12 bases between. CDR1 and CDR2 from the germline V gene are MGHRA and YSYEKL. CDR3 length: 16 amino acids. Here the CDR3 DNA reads TGCGCCAGCAGCCAAGTAACAGTGCCCACCAAAAACATTCAGTACTTC. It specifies CASSQVTVPTKNIQYF.

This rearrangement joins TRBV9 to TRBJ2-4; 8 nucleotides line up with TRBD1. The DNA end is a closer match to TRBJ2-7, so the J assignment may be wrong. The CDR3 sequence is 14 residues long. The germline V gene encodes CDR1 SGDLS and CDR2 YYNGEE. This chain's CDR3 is CASSPQGDVGEQYF. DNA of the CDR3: TGTGCCAGCAGCCCACAGGGGGATGTCGGCGAGCAGTACTTC.

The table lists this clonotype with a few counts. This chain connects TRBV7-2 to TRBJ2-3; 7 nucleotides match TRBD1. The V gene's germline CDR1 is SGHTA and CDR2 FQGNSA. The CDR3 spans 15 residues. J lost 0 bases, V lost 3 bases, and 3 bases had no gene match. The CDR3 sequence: CASSLDRYSTDTQYF. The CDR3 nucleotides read TGTGCCAGCAGCTTGGACAGGTACAGCACAGATACGCAGTATTTT.

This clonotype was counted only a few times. In DNA form, the CDR3 reads TGTGCCAGCAGCCCGAGACTAGCGGGAGATTACAATGAGCAGTTCTTC. This encodes CASSPRLAGDYNEQFF. The chain combines TRBV4-2 with TRBJ2-1; TRBD2 agrees at 12 bases. The CDR3 contains 16 residues. With 4 bases clipped from V and 4 bases from J, the junction kept 5 bases outside the gene matches. CDR1 is LGHNA and CDR2 is YNFKEQ in the germline V gene.

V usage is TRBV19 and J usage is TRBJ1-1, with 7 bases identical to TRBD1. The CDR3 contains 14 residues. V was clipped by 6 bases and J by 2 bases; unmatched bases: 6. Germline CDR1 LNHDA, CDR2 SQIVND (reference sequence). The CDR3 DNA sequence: TGTGCCAGTAGGATTACAGGGGCCAACACTGAAGCTTTCTTT. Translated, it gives CASRITGANTEAFF.

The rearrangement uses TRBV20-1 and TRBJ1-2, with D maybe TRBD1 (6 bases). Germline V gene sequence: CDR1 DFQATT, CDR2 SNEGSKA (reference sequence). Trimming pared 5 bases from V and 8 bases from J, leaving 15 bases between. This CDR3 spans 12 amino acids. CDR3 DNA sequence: TGCAGTGCTTCGCTCCGACAGGTCGGCTACACCTTC. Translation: CSASLRQVGYTF.

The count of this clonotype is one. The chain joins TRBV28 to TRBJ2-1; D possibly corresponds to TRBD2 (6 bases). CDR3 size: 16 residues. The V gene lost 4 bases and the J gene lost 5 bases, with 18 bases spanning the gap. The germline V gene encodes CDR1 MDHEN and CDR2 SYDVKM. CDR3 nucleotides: TGTGCCAGCAGTTCCCCCGGGACTCTCCCCCACAATGAGCAGTTCTTC. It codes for CASSSPGTLPHNEQFF.

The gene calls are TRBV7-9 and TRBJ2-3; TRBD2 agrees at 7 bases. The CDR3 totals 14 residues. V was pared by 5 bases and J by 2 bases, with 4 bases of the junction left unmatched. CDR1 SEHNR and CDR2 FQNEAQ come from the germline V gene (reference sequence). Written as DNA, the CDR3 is TGTGCCAGCAGCCTAGGGACTACCACAGATACGCAGTATTTT. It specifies CASSLGTTTDTQYF.

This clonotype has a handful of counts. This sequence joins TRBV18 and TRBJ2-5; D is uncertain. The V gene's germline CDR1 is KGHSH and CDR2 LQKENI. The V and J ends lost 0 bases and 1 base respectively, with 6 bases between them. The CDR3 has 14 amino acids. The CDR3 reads CASSPPGIQETQYF. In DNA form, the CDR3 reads TGTGCCAGCTCACCACCGGGGATCCAAGAGACCCAGTACTTC. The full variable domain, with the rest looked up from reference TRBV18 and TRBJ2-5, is NAGVMQNPRHLVRRRGQEARLRCSPMKGHSHVYWYRQLPEEGLKFMVYLQKENIIDESGMPKERFSAEFPKEGPSILRIQQVVRGDSAAYFCASSPPGIQETQYFGPGTRLLVL.

The CDR3 here is CASSFSIGRTLGETQYF. CDR3 sequence (DNA): TGTGCCAGCAGCTTTTCAATAGGCAGGACCCTAGGAGAGACCCAGTACTTC. V usage is TRBV7-2 and J usage is TRBJ2-5; D not certain. The germline V gene encodes CDR1 SGHTA and CDR2 FQGNSA. The CDR3 has 17 amino acids. V shed 3 bases and J shed 4 bases, with 21 bases lying between them.

CDR3 sequence: CASSLSGGRGETQYF. Here the CDR3 DNA reads TGTGCCAGCAGTTTAAGTGGGGGGAGGGGAGAGACCCAGTACTTC. The chain links TRBV27 to TRBJ2-5; 7 bases align to TRBD2. Germline trimming cut 2 bases from V and 4 bases from J; bases unmatched to any gene: 7. From germline, CDR1 is MNHEY and CDR2 SMNVEV (reference sequence). This CDR3 region has 15 residues.

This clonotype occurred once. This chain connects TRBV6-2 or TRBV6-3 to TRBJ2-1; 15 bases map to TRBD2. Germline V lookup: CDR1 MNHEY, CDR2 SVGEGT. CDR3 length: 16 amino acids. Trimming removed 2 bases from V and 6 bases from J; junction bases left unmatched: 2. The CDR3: CASSYGLAGGPNEQFF. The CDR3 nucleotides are TGTGCCAGCAGTTACGGACTAGCGGGGGGGCCCAATGAGCAGTTCTTC.

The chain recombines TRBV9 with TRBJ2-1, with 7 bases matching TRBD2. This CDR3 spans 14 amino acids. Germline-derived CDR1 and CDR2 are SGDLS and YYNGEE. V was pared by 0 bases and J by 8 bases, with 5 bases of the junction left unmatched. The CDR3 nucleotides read TGTGCCAGCAGCGTAGAGCTGACTAGCTATGAGCAGTTCTTC. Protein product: CASSVELTSYEQFF.

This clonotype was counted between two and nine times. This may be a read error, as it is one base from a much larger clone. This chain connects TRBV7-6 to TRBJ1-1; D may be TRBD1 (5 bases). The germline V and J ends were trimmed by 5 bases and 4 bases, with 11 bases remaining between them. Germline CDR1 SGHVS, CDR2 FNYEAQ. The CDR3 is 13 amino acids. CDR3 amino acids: CASSGLRGTEAFF. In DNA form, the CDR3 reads TGTGCCAGCAGCGGGCTGAGGGGCACTGAAGCTTTCTTT.

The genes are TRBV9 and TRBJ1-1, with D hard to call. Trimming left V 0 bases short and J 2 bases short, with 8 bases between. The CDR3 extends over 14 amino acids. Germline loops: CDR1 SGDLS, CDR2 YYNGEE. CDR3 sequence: CASSVVEVNTEAFF. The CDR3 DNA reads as TGTGCCAGCAGCGTAGTCGAGGTTAACACTGAAGCTTTCTTT.

CDR3 DNA sequence: TGTGCCAGCAGTGAAGCGGAGGGGAAGACCTATGGCTACACCTTC. It encodes CASSEAEGKTYGYTF. The J gene is TRBJ1-2, the V gene TRBV2; D possibly corresponds to TRBD1 (5 bases). This CDR3 has 15 residues. The V gene's germline CDR1 is SNHLY and CDR2 FYNNEI. V was clipped by 0 bases and J by 4 bases, with 12 bases between them.